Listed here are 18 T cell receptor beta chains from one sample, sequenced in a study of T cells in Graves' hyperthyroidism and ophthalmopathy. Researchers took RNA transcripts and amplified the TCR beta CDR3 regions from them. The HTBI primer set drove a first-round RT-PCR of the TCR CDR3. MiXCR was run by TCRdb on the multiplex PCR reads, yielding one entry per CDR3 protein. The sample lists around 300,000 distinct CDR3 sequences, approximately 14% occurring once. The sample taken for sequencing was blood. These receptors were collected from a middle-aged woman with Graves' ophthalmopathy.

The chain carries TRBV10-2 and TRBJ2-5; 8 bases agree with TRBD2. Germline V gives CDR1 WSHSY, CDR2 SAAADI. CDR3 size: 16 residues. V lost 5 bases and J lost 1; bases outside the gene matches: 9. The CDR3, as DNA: TGCGCCAGCAGTCGAATTCCAGCGGGGGCCCAAGAGACCCAGTACTTC. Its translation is CASSRIPAGAQETQYF.

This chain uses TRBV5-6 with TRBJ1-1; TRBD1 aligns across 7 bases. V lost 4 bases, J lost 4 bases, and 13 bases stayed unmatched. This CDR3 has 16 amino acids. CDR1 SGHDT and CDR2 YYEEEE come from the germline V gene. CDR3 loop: CASSQELQGLGTEAFF. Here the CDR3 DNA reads TGTGCCAGCAGCCAAGAACTACAGGGGTTGGGCACTGAAGCTTTCTTT.

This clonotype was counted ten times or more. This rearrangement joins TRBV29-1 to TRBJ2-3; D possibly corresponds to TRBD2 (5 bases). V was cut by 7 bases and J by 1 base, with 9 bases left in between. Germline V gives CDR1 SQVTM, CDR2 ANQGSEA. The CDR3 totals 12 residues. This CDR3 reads CSAAERTDTQYF. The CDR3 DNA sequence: TGCAGCGCAGCGGAACGCACAGATACGCAGTATTTT.

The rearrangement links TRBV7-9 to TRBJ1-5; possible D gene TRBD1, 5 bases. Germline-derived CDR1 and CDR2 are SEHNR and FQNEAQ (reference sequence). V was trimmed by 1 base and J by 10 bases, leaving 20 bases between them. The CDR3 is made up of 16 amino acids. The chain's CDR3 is CASSLERRGGRGPQHF. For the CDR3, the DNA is TGTGCCAGCAGCTTAGAACGGAGGGGAGGACGCGGACCCCAGCATTTT.

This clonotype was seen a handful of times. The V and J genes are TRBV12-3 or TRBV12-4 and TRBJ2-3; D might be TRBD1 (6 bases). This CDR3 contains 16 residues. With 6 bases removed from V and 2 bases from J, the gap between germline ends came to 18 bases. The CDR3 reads CASSTLTGPPTDTQYF. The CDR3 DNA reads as TGTGCCAGCAGCACCTTAACAGGGCCCCCCACAGATACGCAGTATTTT.

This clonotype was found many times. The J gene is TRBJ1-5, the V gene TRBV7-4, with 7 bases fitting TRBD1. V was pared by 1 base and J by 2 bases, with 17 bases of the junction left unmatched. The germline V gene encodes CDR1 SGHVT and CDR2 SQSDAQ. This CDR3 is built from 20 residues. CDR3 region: CASSLDPPGDSPRGNQPQHF. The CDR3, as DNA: TGTGCCAGCAGCTTAGACCCTCCTGGGGACAGCCCTAGGGGCAATCAGCCCCAGCATTTT.

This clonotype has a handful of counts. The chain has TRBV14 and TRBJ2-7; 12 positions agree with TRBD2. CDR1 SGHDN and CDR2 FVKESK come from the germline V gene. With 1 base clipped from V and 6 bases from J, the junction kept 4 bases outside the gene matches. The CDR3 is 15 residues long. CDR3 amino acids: CASSQGLAGVSEQYF. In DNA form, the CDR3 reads TGTGCCAGCAGCCAAGGACTAGCGGGAGTCTCCGAGCAGTACTTC. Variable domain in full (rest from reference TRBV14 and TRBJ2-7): EAGVTQFPSHSVIEKGQTVTLRCDPISGHDNLYWYRRVMGKEIKFLLHFVKESKQDESGMPNNRFLAERTGGTYSTLKVQPAELEDSGVYFCASSQGLAGVSEQYFGPGTRLTVT.

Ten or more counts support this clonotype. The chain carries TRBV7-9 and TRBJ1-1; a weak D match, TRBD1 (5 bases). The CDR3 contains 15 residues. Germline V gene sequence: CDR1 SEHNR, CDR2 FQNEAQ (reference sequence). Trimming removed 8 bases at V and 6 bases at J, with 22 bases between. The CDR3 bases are TGTGCCAGCCAGCTTAGATCAGGGTCGCTTTCTGAAGCTTTCTTT. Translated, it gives CASQLRSGSLSEAFF.

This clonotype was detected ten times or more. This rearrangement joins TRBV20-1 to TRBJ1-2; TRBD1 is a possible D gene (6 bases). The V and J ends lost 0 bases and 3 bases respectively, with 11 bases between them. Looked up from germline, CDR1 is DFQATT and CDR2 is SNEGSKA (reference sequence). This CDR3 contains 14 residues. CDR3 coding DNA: TGCAGTGCTAGAGATATGACAGGTTACTATGGCTACACCTTC. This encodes CSARDMTGYYGYTF.

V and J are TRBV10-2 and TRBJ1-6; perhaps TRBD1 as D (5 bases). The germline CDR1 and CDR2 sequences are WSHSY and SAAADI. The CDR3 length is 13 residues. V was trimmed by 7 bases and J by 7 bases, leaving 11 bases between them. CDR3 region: CASKQAYNSPLHF. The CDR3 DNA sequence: TGCGCCAGCAAACAGGCGTACAATTCACCCCTCCACTTT.

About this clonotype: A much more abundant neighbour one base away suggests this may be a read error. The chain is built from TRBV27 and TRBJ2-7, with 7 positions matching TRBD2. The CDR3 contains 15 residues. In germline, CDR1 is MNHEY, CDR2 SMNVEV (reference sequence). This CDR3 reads CASSLGGGVSYEQCF. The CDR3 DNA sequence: TGTGCCAGCAGTTTAGGTGGGGGGGTTTCCTACGAGCAGTGCTTC.

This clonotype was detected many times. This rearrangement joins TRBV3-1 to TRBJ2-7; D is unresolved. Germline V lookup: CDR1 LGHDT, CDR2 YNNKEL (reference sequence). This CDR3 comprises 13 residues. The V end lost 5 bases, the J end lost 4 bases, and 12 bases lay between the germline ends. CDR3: CASSRRSQYEQYF. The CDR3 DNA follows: TGTGCCAGCAGCAGAAGATCGCAGTACGAGCAGTACTTC.

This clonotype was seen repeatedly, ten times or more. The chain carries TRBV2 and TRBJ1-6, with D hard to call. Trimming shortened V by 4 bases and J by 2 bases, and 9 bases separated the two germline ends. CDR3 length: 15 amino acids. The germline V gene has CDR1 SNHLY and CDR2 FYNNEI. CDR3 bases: TGTGCCAGCAGTGGGCAGGCGGCCTATAATTCACCCCTCCACTTT. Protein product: CASSGQAAYNSPLHF.

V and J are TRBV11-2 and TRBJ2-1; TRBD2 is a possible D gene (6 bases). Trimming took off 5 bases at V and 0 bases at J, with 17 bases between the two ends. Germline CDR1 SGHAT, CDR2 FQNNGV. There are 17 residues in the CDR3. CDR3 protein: CASSTPGVLSSYNEQFF. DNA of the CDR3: TGTGCCAGCAGCACCCCGGGGGTCCTGAGCTCCTACAATGAGCAGTTCTTC.

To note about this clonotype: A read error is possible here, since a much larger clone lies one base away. The CDR3 bases are TGTGCCAGCAGTGAACAACTAGTAGACACAGATACGCAGTATTTT. It is translated as CASSEQLVDTDTQYF. This chain connects TRBV2 to TRBJ2-3; tentative D call: TRBD2 (5 bases). The CDR3 loop spans 15 amino acids. Trimming stripped 2 bases from V and 2 bases from J, with 11 bases between. Germline values: CDR1 SNHLY, CDR2 FYNNEI.

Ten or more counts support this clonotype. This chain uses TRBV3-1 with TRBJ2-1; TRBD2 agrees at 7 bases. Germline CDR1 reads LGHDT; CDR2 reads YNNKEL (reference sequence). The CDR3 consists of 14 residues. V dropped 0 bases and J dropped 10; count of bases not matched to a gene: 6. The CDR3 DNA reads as TGTGCCAGCAGCCAAGATTGGGGGGGTCGAGAGCAGTTCTTC. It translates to CASSQDWGGREQFF.

This chain's CDR3 is CAISENGRDYEQYF. In DNA form, the CDR3 reads TGTGCCATCAGTGAAAATGGTAGGGACTACGAGCAGTACTTC. The V and J genes are TRBV10-3 and TRBJ2-7; D remains ambiguous. CDR1 is ENHRY and CDR2 is SYGVKD in the germline V gene. Trimming pared 3 bases from V and 3 bases from J, leaving 12 bases between. The CDR3 extends over 14 amino acids.

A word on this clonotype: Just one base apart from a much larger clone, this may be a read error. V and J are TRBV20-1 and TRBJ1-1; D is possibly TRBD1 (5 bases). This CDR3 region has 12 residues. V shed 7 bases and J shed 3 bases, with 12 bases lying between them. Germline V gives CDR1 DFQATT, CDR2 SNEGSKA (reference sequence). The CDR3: CSVMGVDTEAFF. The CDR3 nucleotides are TGCAGTGTCATGGGGGTGGACACTGAAGCTTTCTTT.